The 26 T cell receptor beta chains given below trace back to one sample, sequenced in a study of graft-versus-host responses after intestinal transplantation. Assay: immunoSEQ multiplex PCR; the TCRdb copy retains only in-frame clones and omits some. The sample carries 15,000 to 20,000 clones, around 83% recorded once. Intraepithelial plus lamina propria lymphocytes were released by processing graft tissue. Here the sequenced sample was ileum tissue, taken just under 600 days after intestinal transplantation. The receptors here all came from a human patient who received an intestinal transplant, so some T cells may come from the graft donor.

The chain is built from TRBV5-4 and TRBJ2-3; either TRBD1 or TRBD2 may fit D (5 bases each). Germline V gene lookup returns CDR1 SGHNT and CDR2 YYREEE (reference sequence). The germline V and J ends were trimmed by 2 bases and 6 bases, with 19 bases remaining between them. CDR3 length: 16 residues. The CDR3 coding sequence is TGTGCCAGCAGCTTCTGGGGCCGGGGCCGAGGGGATACGCAGTATTTT. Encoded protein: CASSFWGRGRGDTQYF.

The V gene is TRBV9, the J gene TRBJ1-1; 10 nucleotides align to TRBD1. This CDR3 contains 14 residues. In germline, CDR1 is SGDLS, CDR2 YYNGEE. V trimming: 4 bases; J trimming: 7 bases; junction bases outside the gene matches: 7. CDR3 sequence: CASSPRQGAVEAFF. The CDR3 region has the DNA TGTGCCAGCAGCCCGCGACAGGGGGCGGTTGAAGCTTTCTTT.

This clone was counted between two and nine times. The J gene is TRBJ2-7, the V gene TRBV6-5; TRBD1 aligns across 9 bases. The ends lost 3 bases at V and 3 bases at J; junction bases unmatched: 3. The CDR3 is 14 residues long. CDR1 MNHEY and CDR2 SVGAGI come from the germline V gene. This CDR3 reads CASSYRDRDYEQYF. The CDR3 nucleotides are TGTGCCAGCAGTTATCGGGACAGGGACTACGAGCAGTACTTC.

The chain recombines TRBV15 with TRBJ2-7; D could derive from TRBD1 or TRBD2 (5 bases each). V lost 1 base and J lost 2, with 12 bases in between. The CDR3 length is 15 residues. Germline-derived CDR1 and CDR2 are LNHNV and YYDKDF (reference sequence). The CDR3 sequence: CATSRGSGGAYEQYF. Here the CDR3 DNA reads TGTGCCACCAGCAGAGGATCTGGGGGAGCCTACGAGCAGTACTTC.

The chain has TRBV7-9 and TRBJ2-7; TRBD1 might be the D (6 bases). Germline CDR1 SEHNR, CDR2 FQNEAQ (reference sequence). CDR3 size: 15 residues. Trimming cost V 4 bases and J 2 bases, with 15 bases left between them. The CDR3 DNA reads TGTGCCAGCAGCTCACAGGGTGGTTCAGCCTACGAGCAGTACTTC. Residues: CASSSQGGSAYEQYF.

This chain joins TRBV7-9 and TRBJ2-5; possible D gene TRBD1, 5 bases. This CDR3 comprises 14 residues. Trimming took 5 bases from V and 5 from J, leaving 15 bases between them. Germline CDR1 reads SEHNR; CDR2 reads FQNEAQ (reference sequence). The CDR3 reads CASSPGPGIETQYF. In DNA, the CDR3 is TGTGCCAGCAGCCCCGGGCCAGGGATCGAGACCCAGTACTTC.

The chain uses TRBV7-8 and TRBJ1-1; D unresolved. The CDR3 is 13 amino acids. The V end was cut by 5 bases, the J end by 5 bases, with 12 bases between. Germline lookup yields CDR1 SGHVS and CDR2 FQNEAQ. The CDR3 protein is CASSPVGGTEAFF. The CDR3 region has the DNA TGTGCCAGCAGCCCTGTGGGCGGGACTGAAGCTTTCTTT.

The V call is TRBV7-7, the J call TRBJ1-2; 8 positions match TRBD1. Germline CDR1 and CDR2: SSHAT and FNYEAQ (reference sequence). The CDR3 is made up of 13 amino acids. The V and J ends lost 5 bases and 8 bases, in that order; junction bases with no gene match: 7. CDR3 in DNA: TGTGCCAGCAGCAACCAGGGGGCGGAGGGCTACACCTTC. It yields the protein CASSNQGAEGYTF.

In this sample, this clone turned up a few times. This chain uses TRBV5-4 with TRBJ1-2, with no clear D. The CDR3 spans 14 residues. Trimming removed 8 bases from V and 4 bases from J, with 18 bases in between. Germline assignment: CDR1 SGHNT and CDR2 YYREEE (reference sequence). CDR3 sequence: CARSRPQLGYGYTF. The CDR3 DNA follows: TGTGCCAGAAGCCGCCCACAGTTAGGCTATGGCTACACCTTC.

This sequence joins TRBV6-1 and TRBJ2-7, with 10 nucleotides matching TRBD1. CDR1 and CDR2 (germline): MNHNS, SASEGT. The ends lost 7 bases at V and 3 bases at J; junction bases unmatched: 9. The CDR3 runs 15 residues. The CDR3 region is CASTRAGTGDYEQYF. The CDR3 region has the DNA TGTGCCAGCACCCGAGCTGGGACAGGGGACTACGAGCAGTACTTC.

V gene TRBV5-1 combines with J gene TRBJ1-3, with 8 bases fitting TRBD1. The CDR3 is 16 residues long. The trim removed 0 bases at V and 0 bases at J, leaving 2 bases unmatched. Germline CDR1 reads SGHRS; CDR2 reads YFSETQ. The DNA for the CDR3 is TGCGCCAGCAGCTTGGGGACAGGGCCCTCTGGAAACACCATATATTTT. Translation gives CASSLGTGPSGNTIYF.

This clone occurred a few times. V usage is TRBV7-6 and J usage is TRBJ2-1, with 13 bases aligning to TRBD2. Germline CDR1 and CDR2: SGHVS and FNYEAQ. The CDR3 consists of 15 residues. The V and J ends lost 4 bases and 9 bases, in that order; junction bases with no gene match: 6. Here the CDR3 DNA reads TGTGCCAGCAGCTCAACTAGCGGGGGGGCCCTTGAGCAGTTCTTC. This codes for CASSSTSGGALEQFF.

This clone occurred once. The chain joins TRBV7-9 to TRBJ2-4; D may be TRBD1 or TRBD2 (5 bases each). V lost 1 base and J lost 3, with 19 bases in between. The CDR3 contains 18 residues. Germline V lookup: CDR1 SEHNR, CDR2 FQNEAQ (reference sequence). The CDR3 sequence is CASSLGLMRDGFKNIQYF. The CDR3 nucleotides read TGTGCCAGCAGCTTAGGGCTTATGAGGGACGGATTCAAAAACATTCAGTACTTC.

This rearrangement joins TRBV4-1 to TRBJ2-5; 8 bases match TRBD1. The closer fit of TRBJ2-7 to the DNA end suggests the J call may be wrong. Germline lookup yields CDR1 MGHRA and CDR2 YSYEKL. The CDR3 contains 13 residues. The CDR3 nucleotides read TGCGCCAGCAGCCAGATAGACAGGGGCGAGCAGTACTTC. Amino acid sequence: CASSQIDRGEQYF.

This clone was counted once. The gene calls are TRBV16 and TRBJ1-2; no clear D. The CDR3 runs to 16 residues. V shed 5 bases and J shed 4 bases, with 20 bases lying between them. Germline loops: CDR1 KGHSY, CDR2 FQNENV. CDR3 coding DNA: TGTGCCAGCAGCGTACTTAGCGTTAGAAAGACCTATGGCTACACCTTC. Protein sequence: CASSVLSVRKTYGYTF. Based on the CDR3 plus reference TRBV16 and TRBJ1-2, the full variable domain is GEEVAQTPKHLVRGEGQKAKLYCAPIKGHSYVFWYQQVLKNEFKFLISFQNENVFDETGMPKERFSAKCLPNSPCSLEIQATKLEDSAVYFCASSVLSVRKTYGYTFGSGTRLTVV.

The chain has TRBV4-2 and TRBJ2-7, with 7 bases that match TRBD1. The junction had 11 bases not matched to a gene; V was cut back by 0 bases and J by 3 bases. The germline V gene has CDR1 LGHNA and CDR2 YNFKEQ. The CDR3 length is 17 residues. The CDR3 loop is CASSQDGVYGTVYEQYF. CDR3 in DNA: TGTGCCAGCAGCCAAGATGGGGTGTACGGGACAGTCTACGAGCAGTACTTC.

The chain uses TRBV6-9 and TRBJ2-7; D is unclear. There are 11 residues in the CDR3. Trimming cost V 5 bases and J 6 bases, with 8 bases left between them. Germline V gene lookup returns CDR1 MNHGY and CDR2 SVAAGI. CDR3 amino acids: CASSTLGEQYF. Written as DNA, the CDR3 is TGTGCCAGCAGTACCTTGGGCGAGCAGTACTTC.

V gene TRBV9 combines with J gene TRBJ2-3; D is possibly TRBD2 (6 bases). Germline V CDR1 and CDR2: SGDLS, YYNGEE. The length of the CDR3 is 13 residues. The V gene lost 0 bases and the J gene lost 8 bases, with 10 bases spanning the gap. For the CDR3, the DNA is TGTGCCAGCAGCGTAGCTACGGGAGCTACGCAGTATTTT. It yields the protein CASSVATGATQYF.

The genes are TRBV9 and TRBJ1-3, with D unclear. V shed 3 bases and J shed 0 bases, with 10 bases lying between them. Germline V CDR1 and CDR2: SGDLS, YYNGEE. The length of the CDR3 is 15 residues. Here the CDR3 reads CASSALPDSGNTIYF. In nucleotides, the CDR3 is TGTGCCAGCAGCGCCCTACCCGACTCTGGAAACACCATATATTTT.

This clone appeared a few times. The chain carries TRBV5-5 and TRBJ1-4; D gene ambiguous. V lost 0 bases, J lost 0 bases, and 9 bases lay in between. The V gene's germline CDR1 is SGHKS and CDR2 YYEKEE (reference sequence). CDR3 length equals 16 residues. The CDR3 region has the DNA TGTGCCAGCAGCTTGGGACACGGAACAACTAATGAAAAACTGTTTTTT. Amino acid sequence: CASSLGHGTTNEKLFF.

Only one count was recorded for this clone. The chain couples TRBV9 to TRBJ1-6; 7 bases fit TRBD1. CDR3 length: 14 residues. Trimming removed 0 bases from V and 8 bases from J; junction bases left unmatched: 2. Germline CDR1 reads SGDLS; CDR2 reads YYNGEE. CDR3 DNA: TGTGCCAGCAGCGTAGCTACAGGGGATTCACCCCTCCACTTT. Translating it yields CASSVATGDSPLHF.

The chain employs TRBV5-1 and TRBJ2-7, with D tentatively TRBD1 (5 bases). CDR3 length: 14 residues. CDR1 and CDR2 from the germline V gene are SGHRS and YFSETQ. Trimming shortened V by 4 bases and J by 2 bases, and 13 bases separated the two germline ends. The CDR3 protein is CASSTHDSPYEQYF. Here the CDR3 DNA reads TGCGCCAGCAGCACTCACGACAGTCCCTACGAGCAGTACTTC.

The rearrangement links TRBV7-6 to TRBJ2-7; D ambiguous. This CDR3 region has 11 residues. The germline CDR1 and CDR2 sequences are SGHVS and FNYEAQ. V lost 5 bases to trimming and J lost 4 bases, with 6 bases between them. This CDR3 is CASSNGYEQYF. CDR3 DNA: TGTGCCAGCAGCAATGGATACGAGCAGTACTTC.

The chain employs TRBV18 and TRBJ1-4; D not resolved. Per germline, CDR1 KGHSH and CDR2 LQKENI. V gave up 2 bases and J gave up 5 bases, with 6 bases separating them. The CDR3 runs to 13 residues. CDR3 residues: CASSPTQNEKLFF. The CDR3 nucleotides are TGTGCCAGCTCACCAACCCAAAATGAAAAACTGTTTTTT.

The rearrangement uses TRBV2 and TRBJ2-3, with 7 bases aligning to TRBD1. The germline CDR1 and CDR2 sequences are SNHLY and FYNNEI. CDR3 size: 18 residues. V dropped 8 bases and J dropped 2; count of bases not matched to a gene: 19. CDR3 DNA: TGTGCCAGCGCTACAGGCAGGGGGAACCATCTGACCACAGATACGCAGTATTTT. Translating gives CASATGRGNHLTTDTQYF.

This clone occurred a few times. CDR3 in amino acids: CASSISSGFMNTEAFF. The CDR3 coding sequence is TGTGCCAGTAGTATATCGTCAGGGTTCATGAACACTGAAGCTTTCTTT. The gene calls are TRBV19 and TRBJ1-1; a possible D gene is TRBD1 (5 bases). V was pared by 2 bases and J by 0 bases, with 13 bases between. The CDR3 sequence is 16 residues long. Germline CDR1 is LNHDA and CDR2 is SQIVND (reference sequence).